These 20 T cell receptor beta chains were sequenced from one sample in a study of human T cells and chemical hapten exposure. Time point noted: patch test 3, about 24 weeks after DPC sensitization. Treatment reported: therapeutic diphenylcyclopropenone sensitization with weekly scalp DPC. TCRdb re-called the RACE reads through MiXCR, storing one row per CDR3 protein. This sample has about 190,000 distinct CDR3 sequences, with approximately 24% found just once. The material was whole blood, obtained in connection with sensitization to the hapten diphenylcyclopropenone (DPC). The receptors come from a woman in her thirties or forties with alopecia areata. Some clones in this sample may be carry-over from other donors' samples.

J is TRBJ2-7 and V is TRBV7-2; TRBD2 is a possible D gene (5 bases). The CDR3 loop spans 15 amino acids. Germline CDR1 reads SGHTA; CDR2 reads FQGNSA. Trimming pared 1 base from V and 7 bases from J, leaving 17 bases between. CDR3 region: CASSLVGSPSGEQYF. The CDR3 DNA follows: TGTGCCAGCAGCTTAGTTGGGAGTCCCAGTGGGGAGCAGTACTTC.

This clonotype has a handful of counts. The rearrangement links TRBV20-1 to TRBJ2-3; D gene uncertain. V was cut by 3 bases and J by 2 bases, with 9 bases left in between. Germline CDR1 and CDR2: DFQATT and SNEGSKA (reference sequence). The CDR3 runs 13 residues. The CDR3 coding sequence is TGCAGTGCTAGTCCAGTTCACACAGATACGCAGTATTTT. Its translation is CSASPVHTDTQYF.

The rearrangement uses TRBV7-2 and TRBJ2-1; 10 nucleotides agree with TRBD2. CDR3 size: 16 residues. With 1 base clipped from V and 6 bases from J, the junction kept 6 bases outside the gene matches. Germline loops: CDR1 SGHTA, CDR2 FQGNSA. CDR3 sequence reads: CASSLVASGSGNEQFF. The CDR3 coding sequence is TGTGCCAGCAGCTTAGTTGCTAGCGGGAGCGGCAATGAGCAGTTCTTC. Together with reference TRBV7-2 and TRBJ2-1, the CDR3 gives the full variable domain: GAGVSQSPSNKVTEKGKDVELRCDPISGHTALYWYRQSLGQGLEFLIYFQGNSAPDKSGLPSDRFSAERTGGSVSTLTIQRTQQEDSAVYLCASSLVASGSGNEQFFGPGTRLTVL.

This clonotype was seen many times. The chain joins TRBV7-8 to TRBJ2-1; D is perhaps TRBD1 or TRBD2 (5 bases each). The germline gives CDR1 SGHVS, CDR2 FQNEAQ. Trimming cost V 1 base and J 1 base, with 11 bases left between them. There are 16 residues in the CDR3. In DNA form, the CDR3 reads TGTGCCAGCAGCTTAGTTTCGGGGCAGTCCTACAATGAGCAGTTCTTC. It specifies CASSLVSGQSYNEQFF.

This clonotype has a handful of counts. The V and J genes are TRBV29-1 and TRBJ1-1; D is unresolved. The CDR3 totals 16 residues. Germline values: CDR1 SQVTM, CDR2 ANQGSEA. V was clipped by 6 bases and J by 5 bases, with 25 bases between them. As DNA, the CDR3 is TGCAGCGTAGTGCCCCCGGGAGGCGCTGGGAAGACTGAAGCTTTCTTT. Translated: CSVVPPGGAGKTEAFF.

The chain joins TRBV7-2 to TRBJ2-5; a weak D match, TRBD1 (6 bases). Germline V gene sequence: CDR1 SGHTA, CDR2 FQGNSA. This CDR3 region has 13 residues. V was trimmed by 8 bases and J by 0 bases, leaving 10 bases between them. The CDR3 DNA is TGTGCCAGCGGCCGGGACAACCAAGAGACCCAGTACTTC. It encodes CASGRDNQETQYF.

This clonotype was seen a few times. The V and J genes are TRBV12-3 or TRBV12-4 and TRBJ2-1; TRBD2 matches at 14 bases. The CDR3 runs to 16 residues. V was clipped by 5 bases and J by 4 bases; unmatched bases: 4. CDR3 nucleotides: TGTGCCAGCAGTACGGGACTAGCGGGAGCGTACAATGAGCAGTTCTTC. It yields the protein CASSTGLAGAYNEQFF.

The V gene is TRBV29-1, the J gene TRBJ2-7; D not certain. Germline loops: CDR1 SQVTM, CDR2 ANQGSEA. CDR3 length: 12 residues. Trimming removed 5 bases at V and 0 bases at J, with 8 bases between. CDR3 sequence: CSVSSSSYEQYF. CDR3 nucleotide sequence: TGCAGCGTTAGCAGCAGCTCCTACGAGCAGTACTTC.

This clonotype turned up a few times. The CDR3 DNA sequence: TGTGCCAGCTCACAGCGGAACACTGAAGCTTTCTTT. Translating it yields CASSQRNTEAFF. The V gene is TRBV6-6, the J gene TRBJ1-1; D gene unclear. The CDR3 is made up of 12 amino acids. The germline CDR1 and CDR2 sequences are MNHNY and SVGAGI (reference sequence). Trimming took off 8 bases at V and 1 base at J, with 8 bases between the two ends.

This clonotype has only a few counts. The chain has TRBV20-1 and TRBJ1-2; D gene unclear. Germline V gives CDR1 DFQATT, CDR2 SNEGSKA (reference sequence). The CDR3 spans 10 residues. V was trimmed by 4 bases and J by 2 bases, leaving 2 bases between them. CDR3 sequence (DNA): TGCAGTGCTAAAAACTATGGCTACACCTTC. It yields the protein CSAKNYGYTF.

The chain joins TRBV7-8 to TRBJ2-2; a weak D match, TRBD2 (7 bases). This CDR3 contains 16 residues. V was pared by 5 bases and J by 8 bases, with 21 bases between. Germline assignment: CDR1 SGHVS and CDR2 FQNEAQ. The CDR3 here is CASSDTRGGLIGELFF. CDR3 in DNA: TGTGCCAGCAGCGACACTAGGGGGGGGTTGATAGGGGAGCTGTTTTTT.

This clonotype was counted between two and nine times. This chain links TRBV28 with TRBJ2-5, with 7 bases fitting TRBD1. Per germline, CDR1 MDHEN and CDR2 SYDVKM. V was clipped by 4 bases and J by 2 bases; unmatched bases: 13. The CDR3 contains 17 residues. CDR3 protein: CASSSPDRHSPQETQYF. The CDR3 bases are TGTGCCAGCAGTTCGCCGGACAGGCACTCACCTCAAGAGACCCAGTACTTC.

V and J are TRBV5-1 and TRBJ2-1, with D possibly being TRBD1 (6 bases). In germline, CDR1 is SGHRS, CDR2 YFSETQ. The V and J ends lost 4 bases and 0 bases respectively, with 11 bases between them. This CDR3 has 15 amino acids. The CDR3 spells CASSTTGSSYNEQFF. CDR3 nucleotide sequence: TGCGCCAGCAGCACGACAGGTAGCTCCTACAATGAGCAGTTCTTC.

This rearrangement joins TRBV20-1 to TRBJ2-1, with TRBD2 matching over 7 bases. The CDR3 runs 15 residues. Germline V gives CDR1 DFQATT, CDR2 SNEGSKA (reference sequence). In nucleotides, the CDR3 is TGCAGCACCCTCCGTGGCGGGAGTCTCGGGAATGAGCAGTTCTTC. It translates to CSTLRGGSLGNEQFF.

This clonotype was observed many times. The V gene is TRBV12-3 or TRBV12-4, the J gene TRBJ2-6, with D unresolved. The CDR3 is made up of 14 amino acids. V was shortened by 2 bases and J by 0 bases, with 2 bases between the two germline ends. CDR3 DNA: TGTGCCAGCAGTTTAACCTCTGGGGCCAACGTCCTGACTTTC. Translating it yields CASSLTSGANVLTF.

This clonotype has a handful of counts. The chain recombines TRBV9 with TRBJ1-4; D gene unclear. The germline CDR1 and CDR2 sequences are SGDLS and YYNGEE. V dropped 0 bases and J dropped 6 bases, with 12 bases sitting between them. The CDR3 is 15 residues long. CDR3 in DNA: TGTGCCAGCAGCGTAGCCGGAGGGCGCGATGAAAAACTGTTTTTT. As protein: CASSVAGGRDEKLFF.

This clonotype was counted between two and nine times. The genes are TRBV10-3 and TRBJ2-2, with a possible D match to TRBD2 (5 bases). Trimming removed 6 bases at V and 11 bases at J, with 16 bases between. The CDR3 is 13 amino acids. The germline gives CDR1 ENHRY, CDR2 SYGVKD. Here the CDR3 DNA reads TGTGCCATCAGACTACAGAGGGAAGGCGAGCTGTTTTTT. Its translation is CAIRLQREGELFF.

This clonotype was seen only a few times. The genes are TRBV6-4 and TRBJ2-3, with 10 bases lining up with TRBD2. The CDR3 spans 15 residues. V was pared by 2 bases and J by 4 bases, with 3 bases of the junction left unmatched. CDR1 MRHNA and CDR2 SNTAGT come from the germline V gene. The CDR3, as DNA: TGTGCCAGCAGTGACAGCGGGAGGGCCCCAGATACGCAGTATTTT. It yields the protein CASSDSGRAPDTQYF.

V and J are TRBV20-1 and TRBJ2-3; 11 bases map to TRBD2. V shed 5 bases, J shed 1 base, and the junction held 5 bases outside the gene matches. Germline V gene data show CDR1 as DFQATT and CDR2 as SNEGSKA (reference sequence). The CDR3 runs 15 residues. DNA for the CDR3: TGCAGTGCTTTAAGACTAGCGGGACGCACAGATACGCAGTATTTT. This translates into CSALRLAGRTDTQYF.

The V call is TRBV21-1, the J call TRBJ2-2; TRBD2 reflects the table's D call only, with no check against the DNA. TRBV21-1 is shown as a pseudogene. This CDR3 is 12 amino acids long. The CDR3 region is CASSNGPWELFF. The CDR3 DNA sequence: TGTGCCAGCAGCAACGGGCCTTGGGAGCTGTTTTTT.